One sample yielded the 5 T cell receptor beta chains listed below, sequenced in a study of cytomegalovirus exposure and HLA in healthy donors. The PCR used 60 Vbeta and 13 Jbeta primers. Here immunoSEQ multiplex PCR was the method, and the copy in TCRdb shows in-frame clones only, minus some. The sample holds 150,000 to 180,000 clones, 82% seen once. Specimen: PBMCs. These receptors originate from a woman aged 50 to 60 in good health and CMV-seropositive.

This clone was seen a single time. V and J are TRBV30 and TRBJ2-4; TRBD2 matches 8 bases. This CDR3 comprises 13 residues. Germline CDR1 GTSNPN, CDR2 SVGIG (reference sequence). The V gene end was trimmed by 6 bases and the J gene end by 7 bases; junction bases not matched to a gene: 8. The CDR3 sequence: CACHSGGGNIQYF. The CDR3 region has the DNA TGTGCCTGTCATTCGGGGGGGGGTAACATTCAGTACTTC.

The chain couples TRBV7-8 to TRBJ2-1; TRBD1 is a possible D gene (5 bases). V lost 3 bases, J lost 6 bases, and 15 bases lay in between. CDR3 length: 15 residues. Germline V gene data show CDR1 as SGHVS and CDR2 as FQNEAQ. Here the CDR3 DNA reads TGTGCCAGCAGCTTCCGCCAGGGTTTTTTCAATGAGCAGTTCTTC. It encodes CASSFRQGFFNEQFF.

This chain joins TRBV6-1 and TRBJ1-6, with no clear D. The CDR3 is 14 residues long. V was trimmed by 4 bases and J by 7 bases, leaving 11 bases between them. Germline V CDR1 and CDR2: MNHNS, SASEGT. The CDR3 coding sequence is TGTGCCAGCAGTGTAGGCAGGTCGAATTCACCCCTCCACTTT. Its translation: CASSVGRSNSPLHF.

This chain connects TRBV5-1 to TRBJ2-2, with D possibly TRBD1 on 6 matching bases. Trimming removed 4 bases from V and 2 bases from J, with 21 bases in between. CDR3 length equals 18 residues. CDR1 is SGHRS, CDR2 YFSETQ, per germline. Written as DNA, the CDR3 is TGCGCCAGCAGCCCCCACCTTGTAAGGACAGATAACACCGGGGAGCTGTTTTTT. This gives the protein CASSPHLVRTDNTGELFF. The full variable domain, its missing parts supplied by reference TRBV5-1 and TRBJ2-2, is KAGVTQTPRYLIKTRGQQVTLSCSPISGHRSVSWYQQTPGQGLQFLFEYFSETQRNKGNFPGRFSGRQFSNSRSEMNVSTLELGDSALYLCASSPHLVRTDNTGELFFGEGSRLTVL.

V gene TRBV29-1 combines with J gene TRBJ1-1; D is perhaps TRBD1 (6 bases). CDR3 length: 13 residues. V was trimmed by 7 bases and J by 0 bases, leaving 12 bases between them. Germline values: CDR1 SQVTM, CDR2 ANQGSEA. Here the CDR3 DNA reads TGCAGCGGGTCCAGGGGCGTGAACACTGAAGCTTTCTTT. Its translation: CSGSRGVNTEAFF.